Listed below are T cell receptor beta chains from one sample, sequenced in a study of cytomegalovirus exposure and HLA in healthy donors. Libraries were prepared by immunoSEQ multiplex PCR; TCRdb keeps only in-frame clonotypes and omits some of them. The table lists under 200,000 clones, over 80% of them singletons. The sample was PBMCs. The receptors here all came from a male donor in good health and CMV-seronegative. Each CDR3 is given with its conserved first and last residue. The D gene is left open where the match is weak. For some rows the clone size is stated as once, few or many, or as a class when expanded; others skip it.

CAISEETEAEAFF TGTGCCATCAGTGAGGAGACGGAGGCTGAAGCTTTCTTT NA 13 NA TRBJ1-1 TRBV10-3
CASSPSSGEGQPQHF TGTGCCAGCTCACCAAGTTCAGGGGAGGGTCAGCCCCAGCATTTT NA 15 NA TRBJ1-5 TRBV18
CASSLTGYEQYF TGTGCCAGCAGCTTGACCGGGTACGAGCAGTACTTC NA 12 NA TRBJ2-7 TRBV5-6
CASSPNGGGAFNEQFF TGCGCCAGCAGCCCAAATGGAGGAGGGGCCTTCAATGAGCAGTTCTTC few 16 NA TRBJ2-1 TRBV10-1
CASSKLTGAAYEQYF TGCGCCAGCAGCAAACTGACAGGGGCGGCCTACGAGCAGTACTTC NA 15 TRBD1 TRBJ2-7 TRBV5-1
CASSSSGDRGPFGEQYF TGTGCCAGCAGTTCGTCTGGAGACAGGGGGCCCTTCGGCGAGCAGTACTTC once 17 TRBD1 TRBJ2-7 TRBV27
CASRDPGGLGNTIYF TGTGCCAGCAGAGACCCCGGGGGGCTTGGAAACACCATATATTTT NA 15 NA TRBJ1-3 TRBV2
CASSYSGAVGSYEQYF TGTGCCAGCAGTTACTCGGGGGCTGTTGGGTCCTACGAGCAGTACTTC NA 16 NA TRBJ2-7 TRBV6-5
CASSERTSGETQYF TGTGCCAGCAGTGAGCGGACTAGCGGAGAGACCCAGTACTTC NA 14 TRBD2 TRBJ2-5 TRBV27
CASSLVPGSRGPTEAFF TGTGCCAGCAGCTTGGTCCCGGGGAGCAGGGGGCCCACTGAAGCTTTCTTT few 17 TRBD1 TRBJ1-1 TRBV5-4
CASSQDRSSGNTIYF TGTGCCAGCAGCCAGGACAGAAGCTCTGGAAACACCATATATTTT once 15 NA TRBJ1-3 TRBV2
CAIRGGAQGNEQFF TGTGCCATCAGGGGGGGGGCCCAAGGGAATGAGCAGTTCTTC NA 14 NA TRBJ2-1 TRBV10-3
CASSPRGLGYGYTF TGTGCCAGCAGTCCAAGGGGGCTCGGCTATGGCTACACCTTC few 14 TRBD1 TRBJ1-2 TRBV27
CASSQQELNTEAFF TGTGCCAGCTCACAACAGGAGCTGAACACTGAAGCTTTCTTT NA 14 NA TRBJ1-1 TRBV18
CASTDRTQETQYF TGCGCCAGCACGGACAGAACACAAGAGACCCAGTACTTC NA 13 NA TRBJ2-5 TRBV5-1
CASSIGQGVSSQPQHF TGTGCCAGCAGCATAGGACAGGGTGTGTCTAGTCAGCCCCAGCATTTT NA 16 TRBD1 TRBJ1-5 TRBV7-8
CASSQGGTGRQPQHF TGCGCCAGCAGCCAAGGGGGGACAGGGAGGCAGCCCCAGCATTTT NA 15 TRBD1 TRBJ1-5 TRBV4-1
CASRNSYGYTF TGTGCCAGCAGAAACAGCTATGGCTACACCTTC NA 11 NA TRBJ1-2 TRBV6-5
CASSTQGNQPQHF TGTGCCAGCAGTACTCAGGGGAATCAGCCCCAGCATTTT NA 13 NA TRBJ1-5 TRBV6-5
CASSATGTYEQYF TGCGCCAGCAGCGCAACAGGGACATACGAGCAGTACTTC few 13 NA TRBJ2-7 TRBV5-1
CASQEVGAQGYTF TGCGCCAGCCAAGAGGTGGGGGCGCAGGGCTACACCTTC few 13 NA TRBJ1-2 TRBV5-1
CASSEAPGRGYYSNQPQHF TGTGCCAGCAGTGAAGCCCCCGGGAGGGGGTATTATAGCAATCAGCCCCAGCATTTT NA 19 NA TRBJ1-5 TRBV6-1
CASSVGEGQPQHF TGTGCCAGCAGCGTAGGAGAGGGTCAGCCCCAGCATTTT NA 13 NA TRBJ1-5 TRBV9
CAISARGERSPLHF TGTGCCATCAGTGCCAGGGGAGAGCGGTCACCCCTCCACTTT NA 14 NA TRBJ1-6 TRBV10-3
CATSRRNLDRQETQYF TGTGCCACCAGCAGACGGAACCTAGATAGACAAGAGACCCAGTACTTC NA 16 NA TRBJ2-5 TRBV15
CASSLQGGGNQPQHF TGTGCCAGCAGCTTACAGGGAGGTGGCAATCAGCCCCAGCATTTT NA 15 NA TRBJ1-5 TRBV7-2
CASSLGIKTGNGYTF TGCGCCAGCAGCTTGGGGATTAAGACAGGGAATGGCTACACCTTC few 15 TRBD1 TRBJ1-2 TRBV5-1
CASSLRGLVNSPLHF TGTGCCAGCAGCCTACGAGGCCTAGTAAATTCACCCCTCCACTTT NA 15 NA TRBJ1-6 TRBV7-8
CASSLEAQADRPQHF TGTGCCAGCAGCTTAGAGGCACAGGCCGATAGGCCCCAGCATTTT once 15 NA TRBJ1-5 TRBV7-2
CASSLERLSSYEQYF TGTGCCAGCAGCTTAGAACGGTTGAGCTCCTACGAGCAGTACTTC NA 15 NA TRBJ2-7 TRBV7-8
CARQGSCSGANVLTF TGTGCGAGACAGGGATCTTGCTCTGGGGCCAACGTCCTGACTTTC NA 15 TRBD1 TRBJ2-6 TRBV6-5
CASSYGTGPDEQYF TGCGCCAGCAGCTACGGGACAGGTCCGGACGAGCAGTACTTC NA 14 TRBD1 TRBJ2-7 TRBV4-1
CASSYSIRDGYTF TGTGCCAGCAGTTACTCGATACGGGATGGCTACACCTTC once 13 NA TRBJ1-2 TRBV6-5
CASSGGGPNTEAFF TGCGCCAGCAGCGGGGGGGGCCCGAACACTGAAGCTTTCTTT NA 14 NA TRBJ1-1 TRBV5-1
CASSLAVLQETQYF TGTGCCAGCAGCTTAGCCGTGCTACAAGAGACCCAGTACTTC NA 14 NA TRBJ2-5 TRBV7-2
CASNGASTGELFF TGCGCCAGCAATGGAGCTTCCACCGGGGAGCTGTTTTTT NA 13 NA TRBJ2-2 TRBV4-1
CASSEASQETQYF TGTGCCAGCAGTGAAGCCAGCCAAGAGACCCAGTACTTC NA 13 NA TRBJ2-5 TRBV25-1
CASSWSGTGGGYTF TGTGCCAGCAGTTGGTCCGGGACAGGGGGTGGCTACACCTTC NA 14 TRBD1 TRBJ1-2 TRBV6-4
CASVPDPRGYYEQYF TGTGCCAGCGTTCCAGATCCCCGGGGATACTACGAGCAGTACTTC once 15 NA TRBJ2-7 TRBV7-2
CASSWTAGRGYTF TGTGCCAGCAGTTGGACAGCCGGGCGGGGCTACACCTTC NA 13 NA TRBJ1-2 TRBV6-5
CASSFGTGGYEQYF TGTGCCAGCTCTTTCGGGACGGGGGGCTACGAGCAGTACTTC NA 14 TRBD2 TRBJ2-7 TRBV7-9
CAWGSGGQVFVDTQYF TGTGCCTGGGGGTCGGGGGGGCAGGTTTTCGTGGATACGCAGTATTTT NA 16 TRBD2 TRBJ2-3 TRBV30
CASSYSSIQGLEQYF TGTGCCAGCAGTTACTCGTCCATACAGGGGCTTGAGCAGTACTTC few 15 TRBD1 TRBJ2-7 TRBV6-5
CASSPSGQPYQETQYF TGTGCCAGCTCTCCGTCGGGACAGCCGTACCAAGAGACCCAGTACTTC NA 16 TRBD1 TRBJ2-5 TRBV18
CASSVKSFGAGELFF TGTGCCAGCAGCGTAAAATCGTTCGGGGCCGGGGAGCTGTTTTTT few 15 NA TRBJ2-2 TRBV9
CASGGVTDTQYF TGTGCCAGCGGCGGGGTTACAGATACGCAGTATTTT NA 12 NA TRBJ2-3 TRBV6-6
CAWGGSSGNTIYF TGTGCCTGGGGAGGGTCTTCTGGAAACACCATATATTTT NA 13 NA TRBJ1-3 TRBV30
CASSDPGRITYNEQFF TGTGCCAGCAGTGACCCAGGAAGAATTACCTACAATGAGCAGTTCTTC NA 16 NA TRBJ2-1 TRBV6-1
CASSQDNEGNYGYTF TGCGCCAGCAGCCAAGATAACGAGGGTAACTATGGCTACACCTTC NA 15 NA TRBJ1-2 TRBV4-1